The 10 T cell receptor beta chains listed next were all sequenced from one sample in a study of T cells after yellow fever vaccination. TCRdb redid the calling of the 5' RACE reads with MiXCR, one entry per CDR3 protein. The data show 250,000 to 400,000 distinct CDR3 sequences, over 4% seen once. The sequencing used PBMCs, collected 5 days after the yellow fever booster vaccination. The receptors shown here come from a man aged 18 to 29 who received the YFV17D yellow fever vaccine.

The sample holds a few counts of this clonotype. The chain has TRBV24-1 and TRBJ2-3, with 10 positions matching TRBD1. CDR3 length: 16 residues. V lost 3 bases to trimming and J lost 2 bases; unmatched junction nucleotides: 4. Germline V gene sequence: CDR1 KGHDR, CDR2 SFDVKD. The CDR3 DNA reads as TGTGCCACCAGTGATCCCCGACAGGGGGCCACAGATACGCAGTATTTT. It is translated as CATSDPRQGATDTQYF.

CDR3 in amino acids: CASSLGAGAYYEQYF. CDR3 DNA sequence: TGTGCCAGCAGTTTAGGGGCGGGGGCTTACTACGAGCAGTACTTC. The genes are TRBV27 and TRBJ2-7; perhaps TRBD2 as D (7 bases). The CDR3 is made up of 15 amino acids. Between the trimmed V and J ends, which lost 2 bases and 3 bases, there was a span of 14 bases. In germline, CDR1 is MNHEY, CDR2 SMNVEV (reference sequence).

The chain combines TRBV6-2 or TRBV6-3 with TRBJ1-2, with TRBD1 matching 7 bases. This CDR3 spans 15 amino acids. The V gene's germline CDR1 is MNHEY and CDR2 SVGEGT. Trimming took 4 bases from V and 4 from J; bases not matched to a gene: 9. The CDR3 DNA reads TGTGCCAGCAGTTCCTCCCTACAGGGGTTCTATGGCTACACCTTC. Encoded protein: CASSSSLQGFYGYTF.

This clonotype was counted at least ten times. The rearrangement joins TRBV15 to TRBJ1-5; D is uncertain. Trimming pared 2 bases from V and 3 bases from J, leaving 2 bases between. This CDR3 has 12 residues. Germline loops: CDR1 LNHNV, CDR2 YYDKDF (reference sequence). CDR3 sequence reads: CATSRPNQPQHF. In nucleotides, the CDR3 is TGTGCCACCAGCAGACCCAATCAGCCCCAGCATTTT.

This clonotype was detected only a few times. V and J are TRBV9 and TRBJ1-3, with TRBD1 matching 7 bases. The CDR3 covers 17 residues. The germline V gene has CDR1 SGDLS and CDR2 YYNGEE. The V and J ends lost 5 bases and 3 bases, in that order; junction bases with no gene match: 14. In DNA form, the CDR3 reads TGTGCCAGCAGGACAGGGCCCGGGGCGGCCGATGGAAACACCATATATTTT. It translates to CASRTGPGAADGNTIYF.

The chain is built from TRBV7-2 and TRBJ2-5; D perhaps matches TRBD1 (6 bases). The CDR3 has 13 amino acids. CDR1 is SGHTA and CDR2 is FQGNSA in the germline V gene. V was shortened by 7 bases and J by 2 bases, with 11 bases between the two germline ends. The CDR3 DNA sequence: TGTGCCAGCAACTCCCAGGGGCAAGAGACCCAGTACTTC. Residues: CASNSQGQETQYF.

This clonotype was found many times. The chain recombines TRBV28 with TRBJ1-6, with TRBD1 matching over 8 bases. The CDR3 is 15 residues long. Per germline, CDR1 MDHEN and CDR2 SYDVKM. The trim removed 3 bases at V and 10 bases at J, leaving 8 bases unmatched. The CDR3 is CASSFVDREYSPLHF. CDR3 in DNA: TGTGCCAGCAGTTTTGTGGACAGGGAATACTCACCCCTCCACTTT.

This clonotype was detected only a few times. J is TRBJ1-2 and V is TRBV20-1; D gene uncertain. V lost 3 bases and J 7 bases, leaving 15 bases between the germline ends. This CDR3 contains 13 residues. The germline V gene encodes CDR1 DFQATT and CDR2 SNEGSKA (reference sequence). The chain's CDR3 is CSARGRPRGGYTF. The CDR3 DNA sequence: TGCAGTGCTAGGGGCCGCCCCCGGGGTGGCTACACCTTC.

This clonotype has a handful of counts. The chain links TRBV18 to TRBJ2-1, with 8 bases fitting TRBD2. This CDR3 has 15 residues. V was pared by 3 bases and J by 4 bases, with 5 bases of the junction left unmatched. Germline V gives CDR1 KGHSH, CDR2 LQKENI. CDR3 DNA: TGTGCCAGCTCACCTAGCGGGGATGGTTACAATGAGCAGTTCTTC. Translated, it gives CASSPSGDGYNEQFF.

The chain has TRBV11-2 and TRBJ1-4, with TRBD1 matching 9 bases. There are 14 residues in the CDR3. Germline loops: CDR1 SGHAT, CDR2 FQNNGV. Losses at the gene ends were 7 bases for V and 6 bases for J; bases not matched to a gene: 6. CDR3 sequence: CASTQTGGYEKLFF. The CDR3 nucleotides read TGTGCCAGCACTCAGACAGGGGGTTATGAAAAACTGTTTTTT.